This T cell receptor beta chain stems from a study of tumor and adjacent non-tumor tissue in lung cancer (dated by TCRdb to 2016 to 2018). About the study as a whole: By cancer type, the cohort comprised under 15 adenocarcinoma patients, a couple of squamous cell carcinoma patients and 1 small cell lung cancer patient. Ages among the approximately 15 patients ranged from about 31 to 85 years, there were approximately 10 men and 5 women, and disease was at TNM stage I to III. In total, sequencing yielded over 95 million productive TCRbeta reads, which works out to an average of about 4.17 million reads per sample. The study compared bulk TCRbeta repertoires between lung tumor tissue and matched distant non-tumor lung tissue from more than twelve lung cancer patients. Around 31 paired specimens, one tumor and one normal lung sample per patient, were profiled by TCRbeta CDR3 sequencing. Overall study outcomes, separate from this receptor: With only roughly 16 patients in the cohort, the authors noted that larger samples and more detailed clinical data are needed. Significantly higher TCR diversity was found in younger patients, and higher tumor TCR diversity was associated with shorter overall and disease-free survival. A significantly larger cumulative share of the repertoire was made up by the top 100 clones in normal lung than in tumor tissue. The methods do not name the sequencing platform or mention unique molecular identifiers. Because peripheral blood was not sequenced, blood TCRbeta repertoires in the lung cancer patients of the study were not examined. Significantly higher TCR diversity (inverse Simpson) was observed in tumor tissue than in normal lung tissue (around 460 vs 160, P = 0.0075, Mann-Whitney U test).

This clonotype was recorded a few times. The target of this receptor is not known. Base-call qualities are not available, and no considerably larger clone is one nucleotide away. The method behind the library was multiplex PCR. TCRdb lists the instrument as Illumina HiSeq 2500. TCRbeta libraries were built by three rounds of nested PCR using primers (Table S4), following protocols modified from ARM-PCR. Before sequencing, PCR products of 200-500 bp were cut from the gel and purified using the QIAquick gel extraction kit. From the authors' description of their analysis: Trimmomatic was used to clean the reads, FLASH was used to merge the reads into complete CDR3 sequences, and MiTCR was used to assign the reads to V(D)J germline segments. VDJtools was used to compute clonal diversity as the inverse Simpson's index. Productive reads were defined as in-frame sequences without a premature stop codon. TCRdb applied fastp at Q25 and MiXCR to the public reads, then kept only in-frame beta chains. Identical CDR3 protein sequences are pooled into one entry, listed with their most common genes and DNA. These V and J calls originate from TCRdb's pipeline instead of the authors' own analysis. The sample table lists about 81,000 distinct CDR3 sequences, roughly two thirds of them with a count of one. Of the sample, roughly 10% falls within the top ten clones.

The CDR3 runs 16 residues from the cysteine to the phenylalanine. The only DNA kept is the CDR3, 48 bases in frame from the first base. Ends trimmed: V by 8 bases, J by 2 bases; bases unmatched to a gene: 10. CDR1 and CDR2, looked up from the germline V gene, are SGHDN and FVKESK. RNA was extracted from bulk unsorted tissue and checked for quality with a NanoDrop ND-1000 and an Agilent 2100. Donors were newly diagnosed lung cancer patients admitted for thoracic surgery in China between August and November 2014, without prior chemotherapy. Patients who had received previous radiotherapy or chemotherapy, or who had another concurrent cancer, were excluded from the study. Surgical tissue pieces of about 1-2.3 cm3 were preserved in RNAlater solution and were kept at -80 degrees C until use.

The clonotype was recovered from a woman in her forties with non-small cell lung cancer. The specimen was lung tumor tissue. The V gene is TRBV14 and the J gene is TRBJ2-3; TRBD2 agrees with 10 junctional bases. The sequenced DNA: TGTGCCAGCTGCTATTATAGCGGGGGGTCCACAGATACGCAGTATTTT. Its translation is CASCYYSGGSTDTQYF. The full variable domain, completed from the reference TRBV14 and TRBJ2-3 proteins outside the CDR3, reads EAGVTQFPSHSVIEKGQTVTLRCDPISGHDNLYWYRRVMGKEIKFLLHFVKESKQDESGMPNNRFLAERTGGTYSTLKVQPAELEDSGVYFCASCYYSGGSTDTQYFGPGTRLTVL.